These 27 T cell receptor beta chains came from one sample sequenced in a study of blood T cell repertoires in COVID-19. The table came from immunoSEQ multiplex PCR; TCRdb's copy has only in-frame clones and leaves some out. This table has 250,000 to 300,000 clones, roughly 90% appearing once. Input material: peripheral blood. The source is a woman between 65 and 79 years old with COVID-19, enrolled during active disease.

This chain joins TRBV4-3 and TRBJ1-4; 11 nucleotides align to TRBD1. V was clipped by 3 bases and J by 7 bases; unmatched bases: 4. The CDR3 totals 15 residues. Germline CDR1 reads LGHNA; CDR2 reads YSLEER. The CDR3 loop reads CASSQAGTGGEKLFF. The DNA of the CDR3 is TGCGCCAGCAGCCAGGCCGGGACAGGGGGTGAAAAACTGTTTTTT.

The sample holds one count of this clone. The CDR3 loop is CAISEPDRGGNGYTF. Here the CDR3 DNA reads TGTGCCATCAGTGAGCCGGACAGGGGAGGAAATGGCTACACCTTC. The V call is TRBV10-3, the J call TRBJ1-2; 9 bases map to TRBD1. With V trimmed by 2 bases and J by 6 bases, 7 bases remained unmatched. The CDR3 consists of 15 residues. Germline V gene sequence: CDR1 ENHRY, CDR2 SYGVKD.

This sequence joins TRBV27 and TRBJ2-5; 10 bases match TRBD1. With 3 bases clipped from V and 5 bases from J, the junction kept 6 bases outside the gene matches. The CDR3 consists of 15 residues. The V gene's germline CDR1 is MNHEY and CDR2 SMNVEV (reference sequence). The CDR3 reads CASSFWTGGFETQYF. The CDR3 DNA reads TGTGCCAGCAGTTTTTGGACAGGGGGTTTTGAGACCCAGTACTTC.

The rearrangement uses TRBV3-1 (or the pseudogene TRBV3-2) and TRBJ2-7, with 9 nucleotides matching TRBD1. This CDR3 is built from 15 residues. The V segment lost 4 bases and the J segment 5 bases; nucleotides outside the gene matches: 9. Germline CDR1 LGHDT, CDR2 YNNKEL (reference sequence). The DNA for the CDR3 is TGTGCCAGCAGCCTCGGGGGACAGGGAGTAGACGAGCAGTACTTC. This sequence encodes CASSLGGQGVDEQYF.

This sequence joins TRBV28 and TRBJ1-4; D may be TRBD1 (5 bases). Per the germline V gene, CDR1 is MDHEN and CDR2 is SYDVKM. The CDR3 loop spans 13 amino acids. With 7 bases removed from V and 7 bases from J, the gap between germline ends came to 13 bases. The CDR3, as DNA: TGTGCCAGCAACTCGGGGGTTAGTGAAAAACTGTTTTTT. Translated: CASNSGVSEKLFF.

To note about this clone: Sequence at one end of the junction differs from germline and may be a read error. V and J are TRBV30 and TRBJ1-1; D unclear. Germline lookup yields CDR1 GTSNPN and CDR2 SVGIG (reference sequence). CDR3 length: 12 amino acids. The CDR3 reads CAWTGLNPEAFF. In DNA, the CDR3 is TGTGCCTGGACAGGTCTTAACCCTGAGGCTTTCTTT.

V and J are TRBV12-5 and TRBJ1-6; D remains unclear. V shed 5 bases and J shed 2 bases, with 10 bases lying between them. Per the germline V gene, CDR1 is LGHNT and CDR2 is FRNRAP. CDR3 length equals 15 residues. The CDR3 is CASGDGLTYNSPLHF. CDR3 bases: TGTGCTAGTGGTGATGGCCTTACCTATAATTCACCCCTCCACTTT.

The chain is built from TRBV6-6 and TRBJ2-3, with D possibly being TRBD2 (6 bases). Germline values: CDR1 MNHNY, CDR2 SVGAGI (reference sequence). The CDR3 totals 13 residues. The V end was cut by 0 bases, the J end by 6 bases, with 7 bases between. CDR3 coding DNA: TGTGCCAGCAGTTACTCCCGGGGGGATACGCAGTATTTT. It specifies CASSYSRGDTQYF.

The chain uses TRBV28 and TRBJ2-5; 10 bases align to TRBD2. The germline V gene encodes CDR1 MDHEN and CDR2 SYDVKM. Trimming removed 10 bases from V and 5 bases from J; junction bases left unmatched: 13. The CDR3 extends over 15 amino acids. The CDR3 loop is CATIERGGLRETQYF. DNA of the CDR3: TGTGCCACCATTGAGCGGGGGGGCCTGAGGGAGACCCAGTACTTC.

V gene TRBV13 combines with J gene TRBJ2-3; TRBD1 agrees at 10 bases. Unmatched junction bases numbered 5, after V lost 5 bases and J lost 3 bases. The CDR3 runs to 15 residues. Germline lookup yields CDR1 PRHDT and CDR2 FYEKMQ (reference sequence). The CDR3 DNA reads TGTGCCAGCAGCGAAGGGGGACAGGGGACAGATACGCAGTATTTT. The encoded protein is CASSEGGQGTDTQYF. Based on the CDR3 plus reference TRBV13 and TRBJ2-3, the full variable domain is AAGVIQSPRHLIKEKRETATLKCYPIPRHDTVYWYQQGPGQDPQFLISFYEKMQSDKGSIPDRFSAQQFSDYHSELNMSSLELGDSALYFCASSEGGQGTDTQYFGPGTRLTVL.

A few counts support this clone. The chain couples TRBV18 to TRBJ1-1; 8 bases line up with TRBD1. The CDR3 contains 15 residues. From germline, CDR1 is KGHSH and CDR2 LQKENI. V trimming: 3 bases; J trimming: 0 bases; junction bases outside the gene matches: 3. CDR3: CASSPDRGLNTEAFF. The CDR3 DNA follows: TGTGCCAGCTCACCCGACAGGGGACTGAACACTGAAGCTTTCTTT. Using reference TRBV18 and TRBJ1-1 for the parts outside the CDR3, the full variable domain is NAGVMQNPRHLVRRRGQEARLRCSPMKGHSHVYWYRQLPEEGLKFMVYLQKENIIDESGMPKERFSAEFPKEGPSILRIQQVVRGDSAAYFCASSPDRGLNTEAFFGQGTRLTVV.

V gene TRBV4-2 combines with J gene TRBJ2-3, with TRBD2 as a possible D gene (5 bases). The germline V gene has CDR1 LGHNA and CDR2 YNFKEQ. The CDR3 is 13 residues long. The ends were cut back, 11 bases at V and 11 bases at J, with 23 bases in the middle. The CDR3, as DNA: TGTGCCCCCCGGAGGAGACTATCGATAAAGCAGTATTTT. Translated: CAPRRRLSIKQYF.

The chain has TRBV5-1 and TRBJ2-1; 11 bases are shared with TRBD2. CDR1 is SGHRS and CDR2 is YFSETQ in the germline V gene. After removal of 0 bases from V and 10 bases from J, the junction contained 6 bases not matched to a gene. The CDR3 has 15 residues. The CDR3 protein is CASSLVAGGPREQFF. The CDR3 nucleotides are TGCGCCAGCAGCTTGGTAGCGGGGGGGCCCCGGGAGCAGTTCTTC.

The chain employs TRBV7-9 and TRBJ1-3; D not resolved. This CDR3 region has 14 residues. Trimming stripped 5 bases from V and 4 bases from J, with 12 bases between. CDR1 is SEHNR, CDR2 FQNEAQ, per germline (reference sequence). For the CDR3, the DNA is TGTGCCAGCAGCATTTCGCTGGCCGGAAACACCATATATTTT. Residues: CASSISLAGNTIYF.

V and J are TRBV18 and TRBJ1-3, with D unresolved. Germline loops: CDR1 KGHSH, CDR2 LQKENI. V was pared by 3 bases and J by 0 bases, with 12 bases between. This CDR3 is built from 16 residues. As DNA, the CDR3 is TGTGCCAGCTCACCCCAACCCGGACTCTCTGGAAACACCATATATTTT. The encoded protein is CASSPQPGLSGNTIYF.

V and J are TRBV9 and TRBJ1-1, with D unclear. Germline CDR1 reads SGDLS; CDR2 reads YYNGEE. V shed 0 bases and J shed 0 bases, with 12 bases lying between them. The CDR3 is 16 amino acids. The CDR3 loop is CASSVESGSMNTEAFF. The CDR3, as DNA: TGTGCCAGCAGCGTAGAATCGGGGTCCATGAACACTGAAGCTTTCTTT.

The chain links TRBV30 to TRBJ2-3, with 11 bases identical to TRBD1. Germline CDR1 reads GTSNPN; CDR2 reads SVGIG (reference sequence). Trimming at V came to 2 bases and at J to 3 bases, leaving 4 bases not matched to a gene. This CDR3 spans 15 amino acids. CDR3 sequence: CAWSRGQGATDTQYF. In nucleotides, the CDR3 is TGTGCCTGGAGTCGTGGACAGGGGGCAACAGATACGCAGTATTTT.

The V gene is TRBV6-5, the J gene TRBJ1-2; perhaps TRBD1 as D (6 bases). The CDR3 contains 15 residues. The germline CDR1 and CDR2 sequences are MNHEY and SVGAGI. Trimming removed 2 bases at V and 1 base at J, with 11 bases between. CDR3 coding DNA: TGTGCCAGCAGTTACGGGGCAGGGGTTAACTATGGCTACACCTTC. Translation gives CASSYGAGVNYGYTF.

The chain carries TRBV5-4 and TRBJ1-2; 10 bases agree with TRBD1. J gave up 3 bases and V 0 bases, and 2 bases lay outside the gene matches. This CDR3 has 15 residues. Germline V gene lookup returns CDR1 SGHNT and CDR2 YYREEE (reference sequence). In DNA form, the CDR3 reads TGTGCCAGCAGCTTGGCGGGGACAGGGGACTATGGCTACACCTTC. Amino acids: CASSLAGTGDYGYTF. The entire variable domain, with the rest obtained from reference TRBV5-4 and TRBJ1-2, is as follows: ETGVTQSPTHLIKTRGQQVTLRCSSQSGHNTVSWYQQALGQGPQFIFQYYREEENGRGNFPPRFSGLQFPNYSSELNVNALELDDSALYLCASSLAGTGDYGYTFGSGTRLTVV.

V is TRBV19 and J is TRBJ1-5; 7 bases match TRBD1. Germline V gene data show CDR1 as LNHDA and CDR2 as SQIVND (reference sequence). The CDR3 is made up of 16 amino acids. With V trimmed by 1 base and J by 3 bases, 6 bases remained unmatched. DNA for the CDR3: TGTGCCAGTAGTATAGTTTGGGGACAGTCCAATCAGCCCCAGCATTTT. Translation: CASSIVWGQSNQPQHF. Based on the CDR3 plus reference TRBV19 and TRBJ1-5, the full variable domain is DGGITQSPKYLFRKEGQNVTLSCEQNLNHDAMYWYRQDPGQGLRLIYYSQIVNDFQKGDIAEGYSVSREKKESFPLTVTSAQKNPTAFYLCASSIVWGQSNQPQHFGDGTRLSIL.

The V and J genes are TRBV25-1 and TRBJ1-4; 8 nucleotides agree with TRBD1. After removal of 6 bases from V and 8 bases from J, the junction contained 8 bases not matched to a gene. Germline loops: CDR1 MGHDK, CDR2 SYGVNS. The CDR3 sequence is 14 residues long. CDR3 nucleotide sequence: TGTGCCAGCAGGCGAGGTACAGGGGGAGAAAAACTGTTTTTT. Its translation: CASRRGTGGEKLFF.

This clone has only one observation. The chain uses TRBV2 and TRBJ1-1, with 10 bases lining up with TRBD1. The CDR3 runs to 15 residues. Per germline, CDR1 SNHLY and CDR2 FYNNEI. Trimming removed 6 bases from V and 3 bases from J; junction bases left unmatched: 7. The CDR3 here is CASSGDRGRYTEAFF. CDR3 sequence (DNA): TGTGCCAGCAGCGGAGACAGGGGGCGGTACACTGAAGCTTTCTTT.

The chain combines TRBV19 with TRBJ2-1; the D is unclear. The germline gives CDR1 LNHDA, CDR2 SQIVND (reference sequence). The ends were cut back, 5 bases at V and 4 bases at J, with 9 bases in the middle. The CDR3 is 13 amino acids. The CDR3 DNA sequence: TGTGCCAGTAGTTTGTCTAGGTACAATGAGCAGTTCTTC. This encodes CASSLSRYNEQFF.

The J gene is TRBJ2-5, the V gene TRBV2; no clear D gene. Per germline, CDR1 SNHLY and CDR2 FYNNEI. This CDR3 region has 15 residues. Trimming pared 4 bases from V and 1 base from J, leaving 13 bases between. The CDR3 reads CASSGVGNSQETQYF. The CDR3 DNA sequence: TGTGCCAGCAGTGGAGTCGGTAACAGCCAAGAGACCCAGTACTTC. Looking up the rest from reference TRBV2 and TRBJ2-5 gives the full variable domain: EPEVTQTPSHQVTQMGQEVILRCVPISNHLYFYWYRQILGQKVEFLVSFYNNEISEKSEIFDDQFSVERPDGSNFTLKIRSTKLEDSAMYFCASSGVGNSQETQYFGPGTRLLVL.

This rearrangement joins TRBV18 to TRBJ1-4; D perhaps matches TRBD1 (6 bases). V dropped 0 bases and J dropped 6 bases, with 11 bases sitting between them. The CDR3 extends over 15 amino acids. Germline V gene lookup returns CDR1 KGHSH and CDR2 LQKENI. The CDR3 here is CASSPPRGGDEKLFF. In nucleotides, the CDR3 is TGTGCCAGCTCACCACCGAGGGGGGGAGATGAAAAACTGTTTTTT.

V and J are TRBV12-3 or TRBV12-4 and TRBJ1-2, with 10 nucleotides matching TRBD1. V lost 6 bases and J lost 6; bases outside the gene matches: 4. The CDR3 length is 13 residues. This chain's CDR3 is CASSWDRGHGYTF. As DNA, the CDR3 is TGTGCCAGCAGCTGGGACAGGGGACATGGCTACACCTTC.

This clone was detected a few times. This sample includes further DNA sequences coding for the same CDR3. The CDR3 nucleotides are TGCGCCAGCAGCCCGACAGGGCTCGAGACTAATGAAAAACTGTTTTTT. This sequence encodes CASSPTGLETNEKLFF. The rearrangement uses TRBV4-1 and TRBJ1-4; the match to TRBD1 covers 7 bases. This CDR3 comprises 16 residues. After removal of 4 bases from V and 2 bases from J, the junction contained 7 bases not matched to a gene. Germline CDR1 and CDR2: MGHRA and YSYEKL.